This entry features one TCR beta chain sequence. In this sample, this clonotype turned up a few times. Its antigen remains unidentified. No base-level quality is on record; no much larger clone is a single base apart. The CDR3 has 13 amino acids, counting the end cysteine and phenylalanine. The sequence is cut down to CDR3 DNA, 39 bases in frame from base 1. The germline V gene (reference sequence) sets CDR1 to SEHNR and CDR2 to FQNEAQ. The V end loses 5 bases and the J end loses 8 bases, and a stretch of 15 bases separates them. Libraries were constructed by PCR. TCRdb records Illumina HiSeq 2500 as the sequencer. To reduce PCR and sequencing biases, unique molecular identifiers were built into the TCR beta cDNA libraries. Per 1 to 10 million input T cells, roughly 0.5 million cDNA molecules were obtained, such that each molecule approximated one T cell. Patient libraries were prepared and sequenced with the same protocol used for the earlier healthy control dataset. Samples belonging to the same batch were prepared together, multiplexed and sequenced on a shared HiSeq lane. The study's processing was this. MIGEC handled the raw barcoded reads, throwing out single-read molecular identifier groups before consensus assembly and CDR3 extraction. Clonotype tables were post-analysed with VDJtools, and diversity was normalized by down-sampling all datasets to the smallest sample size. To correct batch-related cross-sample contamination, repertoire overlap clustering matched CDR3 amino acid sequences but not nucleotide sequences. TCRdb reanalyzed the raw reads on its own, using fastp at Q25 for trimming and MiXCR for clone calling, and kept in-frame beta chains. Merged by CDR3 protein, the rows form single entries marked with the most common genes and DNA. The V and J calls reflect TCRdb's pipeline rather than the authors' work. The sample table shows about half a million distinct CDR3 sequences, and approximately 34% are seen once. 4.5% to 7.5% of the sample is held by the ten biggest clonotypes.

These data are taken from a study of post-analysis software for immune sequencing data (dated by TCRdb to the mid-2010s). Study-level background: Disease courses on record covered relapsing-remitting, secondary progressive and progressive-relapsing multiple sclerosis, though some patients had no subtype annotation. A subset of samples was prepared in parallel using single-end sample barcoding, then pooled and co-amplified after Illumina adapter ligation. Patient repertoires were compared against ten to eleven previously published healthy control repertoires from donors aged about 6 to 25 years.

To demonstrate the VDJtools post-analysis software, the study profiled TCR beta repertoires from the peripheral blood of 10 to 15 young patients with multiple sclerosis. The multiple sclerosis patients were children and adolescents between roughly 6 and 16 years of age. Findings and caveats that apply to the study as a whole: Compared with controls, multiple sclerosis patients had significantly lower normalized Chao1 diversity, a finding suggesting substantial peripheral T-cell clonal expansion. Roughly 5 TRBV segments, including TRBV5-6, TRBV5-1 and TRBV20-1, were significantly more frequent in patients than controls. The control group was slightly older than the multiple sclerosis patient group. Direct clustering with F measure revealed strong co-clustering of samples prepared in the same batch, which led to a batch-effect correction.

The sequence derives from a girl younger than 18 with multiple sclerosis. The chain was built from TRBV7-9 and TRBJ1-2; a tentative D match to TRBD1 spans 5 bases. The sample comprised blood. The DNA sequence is TGTGCCAGCAGCCCGCGGTCCAGGGAGGGCTACACCTTC. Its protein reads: CASSPRSREGYTF.